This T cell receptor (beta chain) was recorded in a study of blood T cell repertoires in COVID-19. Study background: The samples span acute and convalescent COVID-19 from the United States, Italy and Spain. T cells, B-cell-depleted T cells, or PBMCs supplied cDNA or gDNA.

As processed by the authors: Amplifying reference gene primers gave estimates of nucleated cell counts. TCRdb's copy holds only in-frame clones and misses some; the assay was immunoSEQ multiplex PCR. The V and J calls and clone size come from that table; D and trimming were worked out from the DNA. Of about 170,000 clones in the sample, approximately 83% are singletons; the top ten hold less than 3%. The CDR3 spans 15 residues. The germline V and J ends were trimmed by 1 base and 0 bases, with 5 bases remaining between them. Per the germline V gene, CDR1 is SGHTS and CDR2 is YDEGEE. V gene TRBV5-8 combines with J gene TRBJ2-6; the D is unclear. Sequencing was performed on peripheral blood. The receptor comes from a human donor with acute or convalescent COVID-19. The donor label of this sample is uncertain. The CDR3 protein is CASSLWLSGANVLTF. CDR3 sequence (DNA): TGTGCCAGCAGCTTGTGGCTCTCTGGGGCCAACGTCCTGACTTTC.